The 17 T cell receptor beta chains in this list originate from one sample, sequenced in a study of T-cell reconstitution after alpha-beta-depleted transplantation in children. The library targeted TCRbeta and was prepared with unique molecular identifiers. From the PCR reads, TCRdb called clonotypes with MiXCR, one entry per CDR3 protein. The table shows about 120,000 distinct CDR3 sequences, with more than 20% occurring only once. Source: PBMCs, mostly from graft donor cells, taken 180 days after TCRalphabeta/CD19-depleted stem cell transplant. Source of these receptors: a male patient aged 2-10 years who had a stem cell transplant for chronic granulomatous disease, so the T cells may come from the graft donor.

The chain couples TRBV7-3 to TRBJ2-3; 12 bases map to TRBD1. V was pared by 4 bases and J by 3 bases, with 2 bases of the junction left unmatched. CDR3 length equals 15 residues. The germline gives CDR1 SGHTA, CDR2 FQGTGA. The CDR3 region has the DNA TGTGCCAGCAGCTGGGGACAGGGGGCTACAGATACGCAGTATTTT. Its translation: CASSWGQGATDTQYF.

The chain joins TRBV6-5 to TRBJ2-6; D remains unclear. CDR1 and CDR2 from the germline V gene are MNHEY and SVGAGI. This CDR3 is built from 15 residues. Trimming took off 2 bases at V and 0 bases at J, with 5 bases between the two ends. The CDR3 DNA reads TGTGCCAGCAGTTACACCGCCTCTGGGGCCAACGTCCTGACTTTC. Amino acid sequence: CASSYTASGANVLTF.

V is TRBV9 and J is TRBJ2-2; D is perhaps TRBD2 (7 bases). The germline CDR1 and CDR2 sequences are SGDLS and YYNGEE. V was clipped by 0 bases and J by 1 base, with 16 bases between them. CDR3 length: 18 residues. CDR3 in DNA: TGTGCCAGCAGCGTAGTTCCAGGGGCGGGAGTGAACACCGGGGAGCTGTTTTTT. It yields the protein CASSVVPGAGVNTGELFF.

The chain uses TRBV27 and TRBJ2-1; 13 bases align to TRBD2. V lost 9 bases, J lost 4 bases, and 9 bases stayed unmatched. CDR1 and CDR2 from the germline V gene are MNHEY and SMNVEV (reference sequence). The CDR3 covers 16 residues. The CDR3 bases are TGTGCCAGAGGGACTAGCGGGATTCGTAATTACAATGAGCAGTTCTTC. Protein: CARGTSGIRNYNEQFF.

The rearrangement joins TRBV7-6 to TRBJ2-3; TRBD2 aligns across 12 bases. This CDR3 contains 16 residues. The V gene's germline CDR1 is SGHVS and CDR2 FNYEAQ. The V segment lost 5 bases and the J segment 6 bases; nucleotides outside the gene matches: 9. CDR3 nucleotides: TGTGCCAGCAGCCCCGGACTAGCGGGACCAGGCGATACGCAGTATTTT. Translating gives CASSPGLAGPGDTQYF.

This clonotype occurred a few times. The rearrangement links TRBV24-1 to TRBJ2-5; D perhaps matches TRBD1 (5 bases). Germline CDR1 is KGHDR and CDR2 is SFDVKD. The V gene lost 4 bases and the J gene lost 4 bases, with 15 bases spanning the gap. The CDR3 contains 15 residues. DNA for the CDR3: TGTGCCACCAGTGAGGGGCGCGGTGTAAGAGAGACCCAGTACTTC. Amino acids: CATSEGRGVRETQYF.

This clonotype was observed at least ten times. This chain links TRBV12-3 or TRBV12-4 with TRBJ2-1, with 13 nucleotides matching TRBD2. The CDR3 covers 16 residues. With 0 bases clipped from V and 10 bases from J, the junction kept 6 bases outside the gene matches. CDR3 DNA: TGTGCCAGCAGTTTAGCCGGGACTAGCGGGATCAGGGAGCAGTTCTTC. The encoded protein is CASSLAGTSGIREQFF.

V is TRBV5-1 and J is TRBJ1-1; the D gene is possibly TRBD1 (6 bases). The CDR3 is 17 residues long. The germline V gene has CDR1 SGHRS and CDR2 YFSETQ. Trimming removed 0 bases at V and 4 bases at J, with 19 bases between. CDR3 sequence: CASSLAGRGMVGTEAFF. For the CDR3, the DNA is TGCGCCAGCAGCTTGGCTGGCAGGGGAATGGTGGGCACTGAAGCTTTCTTT.

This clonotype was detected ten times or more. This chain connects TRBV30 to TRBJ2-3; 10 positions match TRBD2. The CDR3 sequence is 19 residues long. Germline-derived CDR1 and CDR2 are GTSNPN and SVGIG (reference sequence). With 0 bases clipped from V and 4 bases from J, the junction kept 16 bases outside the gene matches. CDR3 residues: CAWSVLRRTSGHAADTQYF. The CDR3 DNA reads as TGTGCCTGGAGTGTACTAAGAAGGACTAGCGGCCACGCCGCAGATACGCAGTATTTT.

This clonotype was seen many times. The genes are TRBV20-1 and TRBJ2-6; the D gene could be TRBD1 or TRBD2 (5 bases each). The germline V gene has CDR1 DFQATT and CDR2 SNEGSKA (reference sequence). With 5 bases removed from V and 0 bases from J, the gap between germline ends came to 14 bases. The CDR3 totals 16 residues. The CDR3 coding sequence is TGCAGTGCTTGGGGGACCGCCTACTCTGGGGCCAACGTCCTGACTTTC. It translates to CSAWGTAYSGANVLTF.

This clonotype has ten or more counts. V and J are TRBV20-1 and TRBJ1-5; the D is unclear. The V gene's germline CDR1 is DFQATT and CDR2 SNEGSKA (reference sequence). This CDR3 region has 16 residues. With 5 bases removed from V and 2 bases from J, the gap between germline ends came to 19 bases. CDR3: CSAVVAVGIGNQPQHF. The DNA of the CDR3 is TGCAGTGCTGTAGTGGCAGTTGGGATAGGCAATCAGCCCCAGCATTTT.

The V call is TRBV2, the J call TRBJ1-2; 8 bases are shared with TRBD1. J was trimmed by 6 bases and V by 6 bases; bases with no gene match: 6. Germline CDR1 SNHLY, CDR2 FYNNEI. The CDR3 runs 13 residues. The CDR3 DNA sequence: TGTGCCAGCAGGGACAGGGCTTTCGATGGCTACACCTTC. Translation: CASRDRAFDGYTF. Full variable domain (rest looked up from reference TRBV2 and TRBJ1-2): EPEVTQTPSHQVTQMGQEVILRCVPISNHLYFYWYRQILGQKVEFLVSFYNNEISEKSEIFDDQFSVERPDGSNFTLKIRSTKLEDSAMYFCASRDRAFDGYTFGSGTRLTVV.

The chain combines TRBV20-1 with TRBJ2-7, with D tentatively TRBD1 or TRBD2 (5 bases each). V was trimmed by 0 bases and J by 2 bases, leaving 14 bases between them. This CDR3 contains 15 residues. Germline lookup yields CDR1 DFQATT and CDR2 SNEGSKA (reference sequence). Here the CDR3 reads CSARDYGKGAYEQYF. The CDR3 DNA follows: TGCAGTGCTAGAGATTACGGGAAAGGGGCCTACGAGCAGTACTTC.

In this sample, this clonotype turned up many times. The CDR3 reads CASSLVWRRHYEQYF. The CDR3 bases are TGTGCCAGCAGCTTGGTGTGGCGGAGACACTACGAGCAGTACTTC. This chain links TRBV5-6 with TRBJ2-7; D gene uncertain. Germline values: CDR1 SGHDT, CDR2 YYEEEE. V was pared by 0 bases and J by 3 bases, with 13 bases between. The CDR3 is made up of 15 amino acids. The variable domain in full, completed from reference TRBV5-6 and TRBJ2-7, reads DAGVTQSPTHLIKTRGQQVTLRCSPKSGHDTVSWYQQALGQGPQFIFQYYEEEERQRGNFPDRFSGHQFPNYSSELNVNALLLGDSALYLCASSLVWRRHYEQYFGPGTRLTVT.

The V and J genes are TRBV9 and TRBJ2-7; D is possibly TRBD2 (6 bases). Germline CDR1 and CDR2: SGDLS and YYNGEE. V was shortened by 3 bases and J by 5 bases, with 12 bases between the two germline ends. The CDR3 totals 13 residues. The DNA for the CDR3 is TGTGCCAGCAGCGCCGGAGGGAGGAACGAGCAGTACTTC. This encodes CASSAGGRNEQYF.

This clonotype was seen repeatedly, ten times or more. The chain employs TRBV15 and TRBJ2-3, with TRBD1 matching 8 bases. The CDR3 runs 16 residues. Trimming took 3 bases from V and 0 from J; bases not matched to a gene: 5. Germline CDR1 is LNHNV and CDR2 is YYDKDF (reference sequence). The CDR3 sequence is CATSRGQEISTDTQYF. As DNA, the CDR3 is TGTGCCACCAGCAGGGGACAGGAGATAAGCACAGATACGCAGTATTTT.

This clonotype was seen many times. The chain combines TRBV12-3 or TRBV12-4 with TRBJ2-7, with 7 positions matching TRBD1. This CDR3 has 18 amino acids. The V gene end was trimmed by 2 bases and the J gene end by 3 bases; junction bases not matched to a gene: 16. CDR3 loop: CASSLRKLGGYSLYEQYF. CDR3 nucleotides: TGTGCCAGCAGTTTACGTAAATTAGGGGGCTATTCCCTCTACGAGCAGTACTTC.